The 20 T cell receptor beta chains reported below all come from one sample, sequenced in a study of identical twins. TCRdb re-called the 5' RACE reads through MiXCR, storing one row per CDR3 protein. This sample has 700,000 or so distinct CDR3 sequences, with about 20% found just once. These sequences were also reported in another study, on T cells expressing NK-cell markers.

The material sequenced was PBMCs. The receptor set was obtained from a woman aged 18 to 35 in good health.

This clonotype was recorded many times. The chain carries TRBV20-1 and TRBJ2-1, with D unclear. This CDR3 is 13 amino acids long. Per germline, CDR1 DFQATT and CDR2 SNEGSKA (reference sequence). V lost 4 bases and J lost 7, with 14 bases in between. CDR3: CSAMVYSRNEQFF. CDR3 sequence (DNA): TGCAGTGCTATGGTATACAGCAGGAATGAGCAGTTCTTC.

The CDR3 sequence: CATINAPRYEQYF. As DNA, the CDR3 is TGTGCCACCATTAACGCCCCTCGGTACGAGCAGTACTTC. This chain joins TRBV10-3 and TRBJ2-7; D is unclear. V shed 10 bases and J shed 4 bases, with 17 bases lying between them. Germline loops: CDR1 ENHRY, CDR2 SYGVKD. This CDR3 has 13 residues.

J is TRBJ1-1 and V is TRBV10-3; the match to TRBD1 covers 8 bases. Germline CDR1 ENHRY, CDR2 SYGVKD. This CDR3 has 14 residues. V was pared by 6 bases and J by 1 base, with 4 bases of the junction left unmatched. Written as DNA, the CDR3 is TGTGCCATCAGGGCGACAGGGGCGAACACTGAAGCTTTCTTT. Translation gives CAIRATGANTEAFF.

This clonotype occurred many times. This chain joins TRBV10-1 and TRBJ1-5, with D maybe TRBD1 (6 bases). The CDR3 contains 17 residues. Trimming shortened V by 7 bases and J by 3 bases, and 22 bases separated the two germline ends. In germline, CDR1 is WNHNN, CDR2 SYGVQD (reference sequence). In nucleotides, the CDR3 is TGCGCCAGCACCGGGAGGGCCAGGGGCCGGTTCAATCAGCCCCAGCATTTT. This encodes CASTGRARGRFNQPQHF.

This chain links TRBV29-1 with TRBJ1-2, with no clear D. CDR1 SQVTM and CDR2 ANQGSEA come from the germline V gene. The V gene lost 0 bases and the J gene lost 8 bases, with 10 bases spanning the gap. The CDR3 is 12 amino acids. The CDR3, as DNA: TGCAGCGTTGAAGAAGTCGGATTCGGCTACACCTTC. Translating gives CSVEEVGFGYTF.

The chain uses TRBV20-1 and TRBJ1-1; D unclear. Trimming removed 4 bases at V and 5 bases at J, with 14 bases between. Per the germline V gene, CDR1 is DFQATT and CDR2 is SNEGSKA (reference sequence). This CDR3 contains 13 residues. Here the CDR3 reads CSAILPGRTEAFF. Here the CDR3 DNA reads TGCAGTGCTATCCTACCTGGAAGGACTGAAGCTTTCTTT.

This clonotype was counted only a few times. The chain joins TRBV29-1 to TRBJ1-5; the match to TRBD1 covers 8 bases. The junction had 4 bases not matched to a gene; V was cut back by 6 bases and J by 3 bases. Per the germline V gene, CDR1 is SQVTM and CDR2 is ANQGSEA. This CDR3 has 13 residues. CDR3 protein: CSVAGQVNQPQHF. The CDR3 nucleotides are TGCAGCGTGGCGGGACAGGTCAATCAGCCCCAGCATTTT.

This clonotype was seen only a few times. This chain links TRBV20-1 with TRBJ2-1; D may be TRBD2 (6 bases). CDR3 length equals 12 residues. Germline V lookup: CDR1 DFQATT, CDR2 SNEGSKA (reference sequence). V was cut by 5 bases and J by 6 bases, with 11 bases left in between. Here the CDR3 reads CSAHSGINEQFF. CDR3 bases: TGCAGTGCTCATAGCGGAATCAATGAGCAGTTCTTC.

The V gene is TRBV29-1, the J gene TRBJ2-3, with a tentative D call TRBD2 (5 bases). The CDR3 length is 14 residues. Looked up from germline, CDR1 is SQVTM and CDR2 is ANQGSEA. CDR3 bases: TGCAGTTCTCGTTCGCGGGCTAGCACAGATACGCAGTATTTT. Translation gives CSSRSRASTDTQYF.

The chain has TRBV12-3 or TRBV12-4 and TRBJ1-1, with unresolved D. V was pared by 8 bases and J by 2 bases, with 12 bases between. The CDR3 loop spans 13 amino acids. For the CDR3, the DNA is TGTGCCAGCTATCAAACGGGTAACACTGAAGCTTTCTTT. Translating it yields CASYQTGNTEAFF.

The chain links TRBV29-1 to TRBJ2-3, with a tentative D call TRBD1 (5 bases). CDR3 length: 12 amino acids. The germline V gene has CDR1 SQVTM and CDR2 ANQGSEA. Trimming shortened V by 4 bases and J by 3 bases, and 8 bases separated the two germline ends. The CDR3 DNA is TGCAGCGTTGGGCACAGGACAGATACGCAGTATTTT. Protein product: CSVGHRTDTQYF.

The sample holds many counts of this clonotype. The chain links TRBV20-1 to TRBJ2-7; possible D gene TRBD2, 7 bases. The ends were cut back, 7 bases at V and 6 bases at J, with 22 bases in the middle. There are 14 residues in the CDR3. The V gene's germline CDR1 is DFQATT and CDR2 SNEGSKA (reference sequence). DNA of the CDR3: TGCAGTGTCCTCGGAGGCGGGGGCGCGGGCGAGCAGTACTTC. Its protein product is CSVLGGGGAGEQYF.

In this sample, this clonotype turned up a few times. The CDR3 protein is CASGRGNQPQHF. CDR3 in DNA: TGTGCCAGCGGCAGGGGAAATCAGCCCCAGCATTTT. The V and J genes are TRBV25-1 and TRBJ1-5, with D tentatively TRBD1 (6 bases). CDR3 length equals 12 residues. Germline V gene sequence: CDR1 MGHDK, CDR2 SYGVNS. With 8 bases removed from V and 4 bases from J, the gap between germline ends came to 9 bases.

This chain connects TRBV6-1 to TRBJ2-5; D perhaps matches TRBD2 (6 bases). The CDR3 loop spans 15 amino acids. V was clipped by 5 bases and J by 4 bases, with 17 bases between them. The germline V gene encodes CDR1 MNHNS and CDR2 SASEGT. CDR3 sequence: CASSPSEGRRETQYF. CDR3 nucleotides: TGTGCCAGCAGTCCTTCGGAGGGGCGTAGAGAGACCCAGTACTTC.

In this sample, this clonotype turned up many times. This sequence joins TRBV29-1 and TRBJ2-7; TRBD1 or TRBD2 may be the D gene (5 bases each). Germline V CDR1 and CDR2: SQVTM, ANQGSEA. Trimming removed 1 base at V and 0 bases at J, with 7 bases between. This CDR3 is built from 13 residues. Written as DNA, the CDR3 is TGCAGCGTTGAAGTCGGGACCTCCTACGAGCAGTACTTC. Translated: CSVEVGTSYEQYF.

In its sample, this clonotype was seen a few times. The J gene is TRBJ2-1, the V gene TRBV20-1; TRBD2 matches at 7 bases. The CDR3 is made up of 12 amino acids. Trimming removed 3 bases from V and 12 bases from J; junction bases left unmatched: 8. Germline CDR1 is DFQATT and CDR2 is SNEGSKA (reference sequence). Here the CDR3 reads CSASGPSGGQFF. The CDR3 nucleotides read TGCAGTGCTAGCGGCCCCTCGGGGGGGCAGTTCTTC.

The V call is TRBV9, the J call TRBJ2-1; 8 positions agree with TRBD2. V lost 4 bases, J lost 3 bases, and 9 bases stayed unmatched. Germline lookup yields CDR1 SGDLS and CDR2 YYNGEE. The CDR3 totals 16 residues. The CDR3 here is CASSSLRAGGYNEQFF. The CDR3 DNA reads as TGTGCCAGCAGCTCTCTAAGGGCGGGAGGCTACAATGAGCAGTTCTTC.

The rearrangement links TRBV5-1 to TRBJ2-1; weak D call: TRBD2 (5 bases). V shed 0 bases and J shed 10 bases, with 11 bases lying between them. Germline V gene data show CDR1 as SGHRS and CDR2 as YFSETQ. The CDR3 is made up of 13 amino acids. The CDR3 spells CASSLARDGEQFF. DNA of the CDR3: TGCGCCAGCAGCTTGGCACGGGATGGCGAGCAGTTCTTC. The whole variable domain, remainder taken from reference TRBV5-1 and TRBJ2-1, is KAGVTQTPRYLIKTRGQQVTLSCSPISGHRSVSWYQQTPGQGLQFLFEYFSETQRNKGNFPGRFSGRQFSNSRSEMNVSTLELGDSALYLCASSLARDGEQFFGPGTRLTVL.

This clonotype has only a few counts. J is TRBJ2-3 and V is TRBV29-1; TRBD2 aligns across 10 bases. V lost 6 bases to trimming and J lost 2 bases; unmatched junction nucleotides: 8. Germline V CDR1 and CDR2: SQVTM, ANQGSEA. The CDR3 consists of 15 residues. The CDR3 nucleotides are TGCAGCGTCCCCGGACTAGCGGTTACCACAGATACGCAGTATTTT. Its protein is CSVPGLAVTTDTQYF.

This clonotype was detected many times. A junction end diverges from the germline sequence, so it may reflect a read error. The genes are TRBV28 and TRBJ1-2; 9 bases agree with TRBD1. The germline V gene encodes CDR1 MDHEN and CDR2 SYDVKM. This CDR3 spans 16 amino acids. This CDR3 reads CASSPIGTQGAWGYTF. CDR3 nucleotides: TGCGCCAGCAGCCCAATCGGGACACAGGGGGCCTGGGGCTACACCTTC.